This T cell receptor (beta chain) was recorded in a study of blood T cells in healthy people across ages. General observations from the study: Observed TCR beta diversity per million T cells went down as age went up. This fall followed a roughly linear course with age.

This clonotype has just a few counts. Its matching antigen is unknown. The use of a sample-barcoded 5' primer and a J-beta primer mix characterized a second PCR of about 7 to 12 cycles. Template switching added a 12-random-nucleotide identifier to every cDNA molecule. Using its own MiXCR run on the 5' RACE reads, TCRdb lists one record per CDR3 protein. The table has approximately 900,000 distinct CDR3 sequences, about 29% seen once. This CDR3 has 12 amino acids. V was pared by 1 base and J by 5 bases, with 5 bases between. Germline CDR1 is SNHLY and CDR2 is FYNNEI. The same specimen was also included in a second study, on T cells of mothers and their children. As reported in that work: Samples came from a few healthy Caucasian mothers and their six children. An overlap that was slightly higher, though non-significant, was seen in related mother-child pairs versus unrelated pairs.

The sequence derives from a woman aged 40 to 50 in good health. The rearrangement joins TRBV2 to TRBJ1-2; D is unclear. The sequenced material came from blood. The CDR3 coding sequence is TGTGCCAGCAGTGAAGACGGATATGGCTACACCTTC. Residues: CASSEDGYGYTF.